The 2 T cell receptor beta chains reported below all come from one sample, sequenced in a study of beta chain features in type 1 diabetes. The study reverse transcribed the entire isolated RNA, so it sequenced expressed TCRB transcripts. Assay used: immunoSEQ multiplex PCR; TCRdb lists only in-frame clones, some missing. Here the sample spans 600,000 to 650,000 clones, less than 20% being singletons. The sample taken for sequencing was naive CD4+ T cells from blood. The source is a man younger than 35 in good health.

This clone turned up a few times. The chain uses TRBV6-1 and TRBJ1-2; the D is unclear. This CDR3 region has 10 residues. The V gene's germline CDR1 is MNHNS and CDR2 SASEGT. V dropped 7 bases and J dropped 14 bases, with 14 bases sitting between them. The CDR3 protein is CASMSISSTF. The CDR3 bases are TGTGCCAGCATGTCCATAAGCTCAACCTTC.

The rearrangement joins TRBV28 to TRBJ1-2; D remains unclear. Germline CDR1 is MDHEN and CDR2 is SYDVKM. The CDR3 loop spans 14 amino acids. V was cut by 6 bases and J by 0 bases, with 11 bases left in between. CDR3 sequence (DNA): TGTGCCAGCAGCCTCCCGGCCTCTAACTATGGCTACACCTTC. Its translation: CASSLPASNYGYTF.